Sequencing of this TCR beta chain was carried out in a study of T cell responses to AZD1222 COVID-19 vaccine (dated by TCRdb to the early 2020s). For the wider study: A total of approximately 240 trial participants underwent TCR sequencing, of whom 200 to 220 had received two doses of AZD1222 and around 25 had received two doses of the MenACWY control vaccine. Enrollment into the trials was organized by age into subgroups of 18-55, 56-69 and 70-plus years, and those subgroups contained about 150, 27 and 61 TCR-sequenced participants, respectively.

The investigation overall reported the following: No day 14 peak-response samples were available, so repertoires were characterized only after the peak T cell response. The whole spike protein was spanned by vaccine-associated CD4 TCRs, and dominant responses were seen in regions 160-218 and 743-854. After two AZD1222 doses, spike-specific TCR breadth and depth were significantly higher than at day 0 and than in MenACWY recipients. Conclusions about previously exposed vaccinees were limited because only six AZD1222 recipients were SARS-CoV-2 seropositive at baseline. Participants were mostly white British, with more females than males. The authors suggested clonal diversity may have been underestimated. Reportedly, almost half of the unique spike-specific TCRs recognized epitopes lying outside the regions that are mutated in the B.1.351 and B.1.1.7 variants. The 56-69-year group was small, and its depth increase did not reach significance, likely because of low power.

The time point label corresponds to: about 28 days (+/-7) after the second vaccine dose. AZD1222 recipients whose second dose came at about 4 weeks and those whose second dose came at about 12 weeks were combined into one group, since spike-specific TCR depth and breadth did not differ between the two schedules. Samples from vaccinated people were obtained from the UK trials COV001 and COV002, which included a single-blind randomized controlled phase 2/3 trial of AZD1222 (ChAdOx1 nCoV-19) in healthy adults. For TCRbeta chain sequencing, PBMC samples from trial participants were taken at day 0 and at day 28 after the second dose. The CDR3 regions of human TCRbeta chains were subjected to immunosequencing. As for the original processing: Repertoire TCRs were checked for matches against a reference library of SARS-CoV-2-specific TCRs that had been generated using the MIRA antigen-specificity platform. Breadth meant the fraction of unique TCRs that were SARS-CoV-2-associated, whereas depth meant the fraction of total T cells that were SARS-CoV-2-associated. Using the MIRA data, each spike-specific TCR was assigned both to the spike region to which the TCR was reactive and to a CD4 or CD8 class. Log10-transformed breadth and depth values were compared by one-way ANOVA with Sidak's multiple comparisons tests. The source is immuneACCESS, and TCRdb retained only in-frame sequences with V and J called. Part of the clones is not carried over; for the studies checked, unresolved V genes explain less than half of this, and the remainder is unexplained. D and trimming were read from the DNA, whereas the V and J calls and clone size are those reported in that table. The sample data list roughly 150,000 clones, and around 92% of these were observed just once. In total, the top ten clones hold 1% to 1.4% of the sample.

A note on this clone: What antigen it recognizes has not been identified. Base-call qualities are not available, and no considerably larger clone is one nucleotide away.

V ends up 5 bases short and J 1 base short, with an unmatched junction base count of 3. The germline V gene provides CDR1 SGHRS and CDR2 YFSETQ. From the cysteine up to the phenylalanine, the CDR3 has a length of 15 residues. CDR3 DNA is the only sequence kept; it has 45 bases, read in frame from the first base. This receptor chain uses TRBV5-1 and TRBJ2-2; 9 junctional bases match TRBD1. This specimen consisted of peripheral blood, obtained 28 days after the second AZD1222 dose. The clonotype comes from an adult who received the AZD1222 COVID-19 vaccine. The CDR3 here reads CASRGTGKNTGELFF. DNA sequence: TGCGCCAGCAGGGGGACAGGGAAGAACACCGGGGAGCTGTTTTTT.